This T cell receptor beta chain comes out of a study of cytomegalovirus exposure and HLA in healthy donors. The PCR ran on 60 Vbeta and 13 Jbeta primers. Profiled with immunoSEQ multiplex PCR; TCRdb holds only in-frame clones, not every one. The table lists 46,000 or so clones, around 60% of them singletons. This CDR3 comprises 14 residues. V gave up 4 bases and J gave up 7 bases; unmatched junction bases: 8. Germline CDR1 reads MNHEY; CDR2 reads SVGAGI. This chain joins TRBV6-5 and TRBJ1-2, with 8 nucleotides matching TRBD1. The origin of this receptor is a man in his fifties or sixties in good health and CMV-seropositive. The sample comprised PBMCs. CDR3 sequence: CASSSGGFDCGYTF. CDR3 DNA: TGTGCCAGCAGTTCAGGGGGCTTTGACTGTGGCTACACCTTC.